Reported below is one T cell receptor (beta chain). The data derive from a study of CD8 T cells in Susac syndrome. Reverse transcription of roughly 0.5 to 1 ug RNA was carried out with random hexamers. TCRdb redid the calling of the immunoSEQ multiplex PCR reads with MiXCR, one entry per CDR3 protein. The data hold roughly 120,000 distinct CDR3 sequences, with roughly 93% observed a single time. TCR beta was sequenced from blood CD8+ and CD4+ T cells. What was sequenced was CD8+ T cells from PBMCs. This TCR came from a human donor with multiple sclerosis.

The CDR3 here is CASSSDGTDTQYF. The CDR3, as DNA: TGTGCCAGCAGCTCGGACGGCACAGATACGCAGTATTTT. The J gene is TRBJ2-3, the V gene TRBV7-9; no reliable D call. CDR1 and CDR2 from the germline V gene are SEHNR and FQNEAQ (reference sequence). V was trimmed by 4 bases and J by 1 base, leaving 6 bases between them. The CDR3 is made up of 13 amino acids.